The 19 T cell receptor beta chains given below trace back to one sample, sequenced in a study of immune cell composition in non-small cell lung cancer. Sequenced by immunoSEQ multiplex PCR; TCRdb stores in-frame clones only, minus some. The data show 5,000 or so clones, around 80% seen once. Sequencing was carried out using lung tumor tissue. The receptors here all came from a human donor with non-small cell lung cancer.

The chain recombines TRBV28 with TRBJ2-5; D may be TRBD2 (6 bases). Trimming left V 3 bases short and J 5 bases short, with 16 bases between. CDR1 and CDR2 (germline): MDHEN, SYDVKM. The CDR3 runs to 15 residues. CDR3 protein: CASSLHAGLGETQYF. CDR3 nucleotides: TGTGCCAGCAGTTTGCATGCGGGGTTAGGGGAGACCCAGTACTTC.

Here the CDR3 DNA reads TGTGCCATCAGCCTACAGGGGGGCAATCCCGCAGATACGCAGTATTTT. As protein: CAISLQGGNPADTQYF. V and J are TRBV10-3 and TRBJ2-3, with TRBD1 identical over 8 bases. The CDR3 length is 16 residues. V was pared by 6 bases and J by 4 bases, with 12 bases of the junction left unmatched. CDR1 and CDR2 (germline): ENHRY, SYGVKD.

The CDR3 sequence is CASSEGQGGNYEQYF. The CDR3 bases are TGTGCCAGCAGTGAGGGACAGGGCGGTAACTACGAGCAGTACTTC. The chain uses TRBV2 and TRBJ2-7, with 9 bases matching TRBD1. Germline CDR1 SNHLY, CDR2 FYNNEI. The trim removed 3 bases at V and 3 bases at J, leaving 6 bases unmatched. There are 15 residues in the CDR3.

This rearrangement joins TRBV9 to TRBJ2-7; tentatively, D is TRBD1 (5 bases). The CDR3 spans 15 residues. CDR1 is SGDLS and CDR2 is YYNGEE in the germline V gene. Trimming took off 3 bases at V and 6 bases at J, with 19 bases between the two ends. CDR3 residues: CASSEGSVGTGEQYF. CDR3 in DNA: TGTGCCAGCAGCGAGGGGTCGGTGGGCACGGGCGAGCAGTACTTC.

This chain joins TRBV27 and TRBJ2-5, with 10 bases lining up with TRBD1. Unmatched junction bases numbered 6, after V lost 4 bases and J lost 4 bases. The CDR3 totals 15 residues. Germline V gives CDR1 MNHEY, CDR2 SMNVEV (reference sequence). In DNA form, the CDR3 reads TGTGCCAGCAGTTCCGGGGACAGGGGATCAGAGACCCAGTACTTC. Amino acids: CASSSGDRGSETQYF.

V usage is TRBV5-1 and J usage is TRBJ1-1, with unresolved D. Per germline, CDR1 SGHRS and CDR2 YFSETQ. The ends were cut back, 5 bases at V and 1 base at J, with 9 bases in the middle. This CDR3 has 13 amino acids. The CDR3, as DNA: TGCGCCAGCAGAAGGGAGGCGAACACTGAAGCTTTCTTT. Translation: CASRREANTEAFF.

The chain carries TRBV19 and TRBJ2-1; TRBD2 matches 10 bases. With 5 bases clipped from V and 9 bases from J, the junction kept 7 bases outside the gene matches. From germline, CDR1 is LNHDA and CDR2 SQIVND (reference sequence). The CDR3 covers 14 residues. The CDR3 DNA sequence: TGTGCCAGTAGTTCCTCGACTAGCGGGCGTGAGCAGTTCTTC. It specifies CASSSSTSGREQFF.

The gene calls are TRBV28 and TRBJ2-7, with TRBD2 identical over 10 bases. V shed 5 bases, J shed 3 bases, and the junction held 7 bases outside the gene matches. Looked up from germline, CDR1 is MDHEN and CDR2 is SYDVKM. The CDR3 runs to 15 residues. The CDR3 reads CASSPRLAGHYEQYF. CDR3 bases: TGTGCCAGCAGTCCCCGACTAGCGGGCCACTACGAGCAGTACTTC.

The chain couples TRBV2 to TRBJ2-1; 8 nucleotides match TRBD2. Germline lookup yields CDR1 SNHLY and CDR2 FYNNEI. Unmatched junction bases numbered 3, after V lost 7 bases and J lost 4 bases. CDR3 size: 13 residues. CDR3 DNA sequence: TGTGCCAGCAAAGCGGGGGATTACAATGAGCAGTTCTTC. It codes for CASKAGDYNEQFF.

The genes are TRBV11-2 and TRBJ1-6, with D possibly being TRBD1 (5 bases). This CDR3 is 15 amino acids long. Germline loops: CDR1 SGHAT, CDR2 FQNNGV. The V end lost 1 base, the J end lost 7 bases, and 11 bases lay between the germline ends. CDR3 DNA: TGTGCCAGCAGCTTAGCGGCAGGGTGGAATTCACCCCTCCACTTT. Translation gives CASSLAAGWNSPLHF.

The chain joins TRBV19 to TRBJ2-1; D is ambiguous. This CDR3 contains 12 residues. Germline loops: CDR1 LNHDA, CDR2 SQIVND (reference sequence). Trimming left V 4 bases short and J 7 bases short, with 8 bases between. In nucleotides, the CDR3 is TGTGCCAGTAGTAGCCAGATTAATGAGCAGTTCTTC. Translating it yields CASSSQINEQFF.

This clone was observed a handful of times. The chain combines TRBV2 with TRBJ1-6, with D possibly matching TRBD1 (5 bases). CDR1 and CDR2 (germline): SNHLY, FYNNEI. The CDR3 is made up of 15 amino acids. V was shortened by 6 bases and J by 3 bases, with 12 bases between the two germline ends. The CDR3 DNA is TGTGCCAGCAGGACGCGGGGCGGCTATAATTCACCCCTCCACTTT. Translated, it gives CASRTRGGYNSPLHF. Full variable domain (missing parts from reference TRBV2 and TRBJ1-6): EPEVTQTPSHQVTQMGQEVILRCVPISNHLYFYWYRQILGQKVEFLVSFYNNEISEKSEIFDDQFSVERPDGSNFTLKIRSTKLEDSAMYFCASRTRGGYNSPLHFGNGTRLTVT.

This sequence joins TRBV5-4 and TRBJ2-2; possibly TRBD1 for D (7 bases). There are 17 residues in the CDR3. Germline V gives CDR1 SGHNT, CDR2 YYREEE (reference sequence). V dropped 0 bases and J dropped 1 base, with 13 bases sitting between them. The CDR3 loop reads CASSLASGGWNTGELFF. The CDR3 nucleotides are TGTGCCAGCAGCTTGGCTTCAGGGGGGTGGAACACCGGGGAGCTGTTTTTT. The full variable domain, its missing parts supplied by reference TRBV5-4 and TRBJ2-2, is ETGVTQSPTHLIKTRGQQVTLRCSSQSGHNTVSWYQQALGQGPQFIFQYYREEENGRGNFPPRFSGLQFPNYSSELNVNALELDDSALYLCASSLASGGWNTGELFFGEGSRLTVL.

This clone was detected only a few times. The chain combines TRBV2 with TRBJ1-5, with 7 nucleotides matching TRBD1. V was pared by 6 bases and J by 6 bases, with 8 bases of the junction left unmatched. There are 14 residues in the CDR3. Germline-derived CDR1 and CDR2 are SNHLY and FYNNEI. The CDR3 here is CASSSGQVGQPQHF. CDR3 DNA: TGTGCCAGCAGCTCCGGACAGGTTGGTCAGCCCCAGCATTTT.

This clone was observed once. The V gene is TRBV18, the J gene TRBJ2-7, with D possibly TRBD2 on 6 matching bases. The V gene lost 5 bases and the J gene lost 4 bases, with 15 bases spanning the gap. The CDR3 extends over 14 amino acids. Looked up from germline, CDR1 is KGHSH and CDR2 is LQKENI. The CDR3 protein is CASSTLAGGYEQYF. The CDR3 nucleotides are TGTGCCAGCTCAACCCTGGCCGGGGGATACGAGCAGTACTTC.

As DNA, the CDR3 is TGTGCCAGCAGCTTGATAGCAGGGGATTTGTACGAGCAGTACTTC. This encodes CASSLIAGDLYEQYF. V is TRBV5-6 and J is TRBJ2-7, with a tentative D call TRBD1 (6 bases). Germline V lookup: CDR1 SGHDT, CDR2 YYEEEE. V lost 1 base and J lost 4, with 15 bases in between. This CDR3 is built from 15 residues.

Concerning this clone itself: Germline and junction disagree at one end, which may indicate a read error. This chain connects TRBV5-1 to TRBJ1-5, with TRBD1 matching 7 bases. The CDR3 has 19 amino acids. The V gene's germline CDR1 is SGHRS and CDR2 YFSETQ. The DNA of the CDR3 is TGCGCGAGCAGGGGGACTTCACTCGGACAAGGTAGTCCGAATCAGCCCCAGCATTTT. It encodes CASRGTSLGQGSPNQPQHF.

The V gene is TRBV11-2, the J gene TRBJ1-1; 8 bases match TRBD1. V shed 5 bases, J shed 3 bases, and the junction held 5 bases outside the gene matches. Germline lookup yields CDR1 SGHAT and CDR2 FQNNGV. The CDR3 contains 14 residues. CDR3 sequence reads: CASSLLTGDTEAFF. DNA of the CDR3: TGTGCCAGCAGCCTATTGACAGGGGACACTGAAGCTTTCTTT. The full variable domain, rest sourced from reference TRBV11-2 and TRBJ1-1, is EAGVAQSPRYKIIEKRQSVAFWCNPISGHATLYWYQQILGQGPKLLIQFQNNGVVDDSQLPKDRFSAERLKGVDSTLKIQPAKLEDSAVYLCASSLLTGDTEAFFGQGTRLTVV.

This chain joins TRBV7-2 and TRBJ1-4; 10 positions match TRBD1. With V trimmed by 1 base and J by 10 bases, 9 bases remained unmatched. This CDR3 spans 16 amino acids. Germline V gene lookup returns CDR1 SGHTA and CDR2 FQGNSA. The DNA of the CDR3 is TGTGCCAGCAGCTTAGGGGGCGGGACAGGGGCGGTAAAACTGTTTTTT. Its translation: CASSLGGGTGAVKLFF.